This is a list of T cell receptor beta chains from one sample in a study of OX40 agonist ivuxolimab in advanced cancers. The data were produced by immunoSEQ multiplex PCR, yet TCRdb's version contains in-frame clones alone and is incomplete. The sample consists of some 50,000 clones, around nine tenths of them appearing once. The source was CD4+ or CD8+ T cells sorted from blood, collected in a trial of the OX40 agonist ivuxolimab. The receptor set was obtained from an adult with an advanced solid tumor such as melanoma, head and neck, liver or kidney cancer. Both conserved end residues are part of each CDR3. Each record gives: clone size, J gene, V gene, D gene, CDR3 protein, CDR3 DNA. D genes are given only for firm matches. Size is stated for part of the rows, as once, few or many counts, or as a class when the clone is expanded.

>-|TRBJ2-7|TRBV28|-
CASSFGGPKRNYEQYF
TGTGCCAGCAGTTTCGGGGGGCCGAAACGGAACTACGAGCAGTACTTC
>medium-sized|TRBJ1-1|TRBV21-1|-
CASSNPGPPQDTEAFF
TGTGCCAGCAGCAACCCAGGCCCCCCCCAAGACACTGAAGCTTTCTTT
>-|TRBJ1-2|TRBV5-6|TRBD1
CASSKGDRVDYGYTF
TGTGCCAGCAGCAAGGGGGACAGGGTAGACTATGGCTACACCTTC
>-|TRBJ2-2|TRBV19|TRBD2
CASSLLAGDLNTGELFF
TGTGCCAGTAGTTTACTAGCGGGGGATTTGAACACCGGGGAGCTGTTTTTT
>-|TRBJ1-1|TRBV20-1|-
CSARGGTEAFF
TGCAGTGCTAGAGGTGGGACTGAAGCTTTCTTT
>-|TRBJ2-5|TRBV10-3|TRBD2
CAISEERERETQYF
TGTGCCATCAGTGAGGAGCGGGAAAGGGAGACCCAGTACTTC
>-|TRBJ2-1|TRBV9|-
CASSVFAGADNEQFF
TGTGCCAGCAGCGTATTTGCGGGGGCCGACAATGAGCAGTTCTTC
>once|TRBJ2-1|TRBV7-8|-
CASSLGDEQFF
TGTGCCAGCAGCTTAGGGGATGAGCAGTTCTTC
>-|TRBJ2-6|TRBV27|-
CASSLVGGRGANVLTF
TGTGCCAGCAGTTTAGTGGGGGGGCGCGGGGCCAACGTCCTGACTTTC
>-|TRBJ2-2|TRBV7-9|-
CASSSDTGELFF
TGTGCCAGCAGCTCGGACACCGGGGAGCTGTTTTTT
>-|TRBJ2-7|TRBV9|-
CASSLSDYEQYF
TGTGCCAGCAGCCTTTCAGACTACGAGCAGTACTTC
>-|TRBJ2-2|TRBV16|-
CASSPGPKNTGELFF
TGTGCCAGCAGTCCCGGGCCGAAAAACACCGGGGAGCTGTTTTTT
>-|TRBJ2-5|TRBV27|TRBD2
CASSFGSGSETQYF
TGTGCCAGCAGTTTTGGGAGCGGGAGTGAGACCCAGTACTTC
>-|TRBJ1-1|TRBV9|-
CASSVSGGVTEAFF
TGTGCCAGCAGCGTATCGGGGGGCGTTACTGAAGCTTTCTTT
>-|TRBJ1-5|TRBV10-3|-
CAISESIYSNQPQHF
TGTGCCATCAGTGAGTCGATTTATAGCAATCAGCCCCAGCATTTT
>once|TRBJ2-3|TRBV9|-
CASSPLRQISTDTQYF
TGTGCCAGCAGCCCTTTGAGACAAATTAGCACAGATACGCAGTATTTT
>-|TRBJ1-2|TRBV4-3|-
CASSPPEGYGYTF
TGCGCCAGCAGCCCTCCGGAGGGTTACGGCTACACCTTC
>once|TRBJ2-2|TRBV28|-
CASSLHAGANTGELFF
TGTGCCAGCAGTTTACATGCAGGGGCGAACACCGGGGAGCTGTTTTTT
>-|TRBJ1-1|TRBV9|-
CASSVVGGGFNTEAFF
TGTGCCAGCAGCGTAGTTGGAGGTGGATTCAACACTGAAGCTTTCTTT
>-|TRBJ1-2|TRBV6-6|-
CASSYGDNNYGYTF
TGTGCCAGCAGTTACGGCGACAATAACTATGGCTACACCTTC
>-|TRBJ2-1|TRBV4-3|TRBD2
CASSSPPGLAADNEQFF
TGCGCCAGCAGCTCACCCCCGGGACTAGCGGCGGACAATGAGCAGTTCTTC
>-|TRBJ1-1|TRBV6-4|-
CASSVAPGTEAFF
TGTGCCAGCAGTGTGGCCCCCGGCACTGAAGCTTTCTTT
>-|TRBJ2-7|TRBV4-3|-
CASSLDREGYEQYF
TGCGCCAGCAGCCTTGACAGGGAGGGCTACGAGCAGTACTTC
>-|TRBJ2-3|TRBV4-1|-
CASSQPMTGEGTQYF
TGCGCCAGCAGCCAACCAATGACAGGGGAGGGTACGCAGTATTTT
>-|TRBJ2-2|TRBV6-5|-
CASSLGDTGELFF
TGTGCCAGCAGCCTAGGGGACACCGGGGAGCTGTTTTTT